These 3 T cell receptor beta chains were sequenced from one sample in a study of OX40 agonist ivuxolimab in advanced cancers. The assay was immunoSEQ multiplex PCR, and TCRdb's table has in-frame clones only and misses some. The sample yields roughly 110,000 clones, around 93% seen once. The sequencing used CD4+ or CD8+ T cells sorted from blood, collected in a trial of the OX40 agonist ivuxolimab. Receptor source: an adult with an advanced solid tumor such as melanoma, head and neck, liver or kidney cancer.

The chain couples TRBV11-2 to TRBJ2-7; weak D call: TRBD1 (6 bases). Germline loops: CDR1 SGHAT, CDR2 FQNNGV. V was pared by 3 bases and J by 3 bases, with 15 bases between. The CDR3 length is 15 residues. The CDR3 reads CASSFSGTLNYEQYF. DNA of the CDR3: TGTGCCAGCAGCTTTTCCGGGACACTGAACTACGAGCAGTACTTC.

The rearrangement uses TRBV9 and TRBJ1-5, with D perhaps matching TRBD1 (6 bases). The germline V gene encodes CDR1 SGDLS and CDR2 YYNGEE. The V end lost 0 bases, the J end lost 2 bases, and 12 bases lay between the germline ends. The CDR3 contains 16 residues. DNA of the CDR3: TGTGCCAGCAGCGTAGGTTGGGGGGCCGGCAATCAGCCCCAGCATTTT. It translates to CASSVGWGAGNQPQHF.

The chain links TRBV9 to TRBJ2-5; 7 nucleotides align to TRBD1. Germline CDR1 reads SGDLS; CDR2 reads YYNGEE. The CDR3 has 13 amino acids. J gave up 2 bases and V 4 bases, and 2 bases lay outside the gene matches. The CDR3 region has the DNA TGTGCCAGCAGCACGGGACAGCAAGAGACCCAGTACTTC. Translated, it gives CASSTGQQETQYF.